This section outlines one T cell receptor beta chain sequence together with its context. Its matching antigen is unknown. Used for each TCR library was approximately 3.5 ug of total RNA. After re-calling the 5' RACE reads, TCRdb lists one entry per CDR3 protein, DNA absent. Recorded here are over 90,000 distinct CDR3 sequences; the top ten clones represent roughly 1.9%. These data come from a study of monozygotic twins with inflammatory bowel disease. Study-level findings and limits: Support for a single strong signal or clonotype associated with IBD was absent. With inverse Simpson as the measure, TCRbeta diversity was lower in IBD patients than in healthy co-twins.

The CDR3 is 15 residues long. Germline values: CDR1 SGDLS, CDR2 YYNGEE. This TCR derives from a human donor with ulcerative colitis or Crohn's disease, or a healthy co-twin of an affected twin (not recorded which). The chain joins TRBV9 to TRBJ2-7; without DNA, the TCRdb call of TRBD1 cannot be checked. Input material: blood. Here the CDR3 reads CASSADRAGVYEQYF.